The 9 T cell receptor beta chains in this list originate from one sample, sequenced in a study of EBV T-cell therapy then PD-1 blockade in nasopharyngeal carcinoma. Measured with immunoSEQ multiplex PCR; TCRdb has only the in-frame clones, and not every one. The sample has 24,000 or so clones, about 87% seen once. The antigens of these receptors remain unknown. Treatment of the sample: AdE1-LMPpoly-expanded autologous EBV-specific T-cell therapy followed by anti-PD-1 nivolumab. The sequenced sample was CD8+ T cells from blood, obtained at roughly day 65 from a patient whose treatment included autologous EBV-specific T cells and nivolumab. The receptors originated from a man aged 35-49 years with nasopharyngeal carcinoma.

The V and J genes are TRBV10-3 and TRBJ1-3; D perhaps matches TRBD1 (5 bases). Trimming removed 10 bases from V and 0 bases from J, with 16 bases in between. The CDR3 extends over 15 amino acids. The V gene's germline CDR1 is ENHRY and CDR2 SYGVKD. The DNA for the CDR3 is TGTGCCACCCAAGGAGGGGCCGTCTCTGGAAACACCATATATTTT. It translates to CATQGGAVSGNTIYF.

The chain combines TRBV6-2 or TRBV6-3 with TRBJ1-5, with 10 bases that match TRBD1. Germline values: CDR1 MNHEY, CDR2 SVGEGT. The CDR3 is 14 amino acids. Germline trimming cut 5 bases from V and 6 bases from J; bases unmatched to any gene: 4. The CDR3 spells CASSVTGGTQPQHF. The DNA of the CDR3 is TGTGCCAGCAGTGTGACAGGGGGCACTCAGCCCCAGCATTTT.

The V and J genes are TRBV9 and TRBJ2-5, with TRBD1 identical over 8 bases. The V gene's germline CDR1 is SGDLS and CDR2 YYNGEE. Losses at the gene ends were 4 bases for V and 5 bases for J; bases not matched to a gene: 7. The CDR3 length is 14 residues. This chain's CDR3 is CASSMAGGAETQYF. The CDR3 DNA reads TGTGCCAGCAGCATGGCAGGGGGCGCCGAGACCCAGTACTTC. The complete variable domain, with remaining parts taken from reference TRBV9 and TRBJ2-5, reads DSGVTQTPKHLITATGQRVTLRCSPRSGDLSVYWYQQSLDQGLQFLIQYYNGEERAKGNILERFSAQQFPDLHSELNLSSLELGDSALYFCASSMAGGAETQYFGPGTRLLVL.

The V call is TRBV6-5, the J call TRBJ2-7; D possibly corresponds to TRBD1 (6 bases). With 7 bases removed from V and 6 bases from J, the gap between germline ends came to 22 bases. Germline V gene data show CDR1 as MNHEY and CDR2 as SVGAGI. There are 15 residues in the CDR3. The CDR3 loop reads CASNSKGVAAFEQYF. As DNA, the CDR3 is TGTGCCAGCAACTCGAAGGGGGTGGCTGCTTTCGAGCAGTACTTC.

The gene calls are TRBV2 and TRBJ2-7, with TRBD1 matching over 10 bases. From germline, CDR1 is SNHLY and CDR2 FYNNEI. The CDR3 has 15 residues. V lost 6 bases and J lost 5; bases outside the gene matches: 10. For the CDR3, the DNA is TGTGCCAGCAGGCCGAGCCGGGACAGGGGACACGAGCAGTACTTC. Its protein product is CASRPSRDRGHEQYF. The whole variable domain, filled in from reference TRBV2 and TRBJ2-7, reads EPEVTQTPSHQVTQMGQEVILRCVPISNHLYFYWYRQILGQKVEFLVSFYNNEISEKSEIFDDQFSVERPDGSNFTLKIRSTKLEDSAMYFCASRPSRDRGHEQYFGPGTRLTVT.

This clone was detected only a few times. The chain carries TRBV3-1 (or the pseudogene TRBV3-2) and TRBJ2-7; 8 positions agree with TRBD1. The germline V gene has CDR1 LGHDT and CDR2 YNNKEL (reference sequence). V trimming: 7 bases; J trimming: 3 bases; junction bases outside the gene matches: 8. The CDR3 runs to 14 residues. The CDR3 DNA sequence: TGTGCCAGCACCTTGACAGGGGTCGACTACGAGCAGTACTTC. Protein product: CASTLTGVDYEQYF.

The chain combines TRBV7-2 with TRBJ1-6; TRBD1 is a possible D gene (6 bases). Germline V gives CDR1 SGHTA, CDR2 FQGNSA. The CDR3 is 17 residues long. V shed 0 bases and J shed 4 bases, with 13 bases lying between them. The chain's CDR3 is CASSLARQVRYNSPLHF. The CDR3 nucleotides read TGTGCCAGCAGCTTAGCCAGACAGGTCCGGTATAATTCACCCCTCCACTTT.

The J gene is TRBJ2-4, the V gene TRBV6-5; 8 nucleotides agree with TRBD2. V was pared by 0 bases and J by 9 bases, with 4 bases of the junction left unmatched. Germline V CDR1 and CDR2: MNHEY, SVGAGI. CDR3 size: 14 residues. CDR3 coding DNA: TGTGCCAGCAGTTACTCGGCGGGGGGTGGCATTCAGTACTTC. Translated: CASSYSAGGGIQYF.

J is TRBJ2-5 and V is TRBV2; 13 positions agree with TRBD2. The CDR3 is 18 amino acids. Germline V gene data show CDR1 as SNHLY and CDR2 as FYNNEI. V shed 6 bases and J 0 bases; nucleotides not matched to a gene: 10. The CDR3 loop reads CASRDGLAGAPYQETQYF. The CDR3 DNA reads as TGTGCCAGCAGGGACGGACTAGCGGGGGCCCCGTACCAAGAGACCCAGTACTTC.